This passage covers 21 T cell receptor beta chains from one sample sequenced in a study of Graves' ophthalmopathy and Graves' hyperthyroidism. The authors amplified TCR beta CDR3 regions from RNA transcripts. RT-PCR in the first round used HTBI primers; a second-round multiplex PCR followed. TCRdb reprocessed the multiplex PCR reads via MiXCR and lists one record per CDR3 protein. The profile shows 350,000 to 450,000 distinct CDR3 sequences, roughly 20% of them singletons. Sequenced input: peripheral blood. These receptors all come from a woman aged 18-35 years with stable Graves' hyperthyroidism.

The sample holds many counts of this clonotype. The V gene is TRBV7-2, the J gene TRBJ1-1; D possibly corresponds to TRBD1 (5 bases). The V gene lost 5 bases and the J gene lost 0 bases, with 13 bases spanning the gap. The CDR3 has 15 residues. Germline V gene lookup returns CDR1 SGHTA and CDR2 FQGNSA. DNA of the CDR3: TGTGCCAGCAGCCCAAGGGGCGCCATGAACACTGAAGCTTTCTTT. Amino acid sequence: CASSPRGAMNTEAFF.

At least ten counts were recorded for this clonotype. The genes are TRBV20-1 and TRBJ1-6; D gene uncertain. The germline V gene has CDR1 DFQATT and CDR2 SNEGSKA (reference sequence). There are 10 residues in the CDR3. The V gene lost 5 bases and the J gene lost 15 bases, with 11 bases spanning the gap. For the CDR3, the DNA is TGCAGTGCTGGTGGGCATTTCCTCCACTTT. Its protein product is CSAGGHFLHF.

This clonotype was counted ten times or more. The J gene is TRBJ1-1, the V gene TRBV2; TRBD1 might be the D (5 bases). Per germline, CDR1 SNHLY and CDR2 FYNNEI. The ends were cut back, 7 bases at V and 5 bases at J, with 20 bases in the middle. The CDR3 is made up of 15 amino acids. CDR3 region: CASIPLMGRWTEAFF. DNA of the CDR3: TGTGCCAGCATCCCTCTTATGGGGCGATGGACTGAAGCTTTCTTT. Using reference TRBV2 and TRBJ1-1 for the parts outside the CDR3, the full variable domain is EPEVTQTPSHQVTQMGQEVILRCVPISNHLYFYWYRQILGQKVEFLVSFYNNEISEKSEIFDDQFSVERPDGSNFTLKIRSTKLEDSAMYFCASIPLMGRWTEAFFGQGTRLTVV.

The chain employs TRBV12-3 or TRBV12-4 and TRBJ2-5; 11 bases line up with TRBD2. The CDR3 has 16 amino acids. Losses at the gene ends were 5 bases for V and 4 bases for J; bases not matched to a gene: 9. The CDR3 protein is CASSLASGRTIETQYF. DNA for the CDR3: TGTGCCAGCAGTCTGGCTAGCGGGAGGACGATAGAGACCCAGTACTTC.

This clonotype was detected once. The chain couples TRBV7-8 to TRBJ1-1, with D possibly TRBD1 on 6 matching bases. Germline CDR1 is SGHVS and CDR2 is FQNEAQ. Trimming took off 7 bases at V and 3 bases at J, with 12 bases between the two ends. The CDR3 runs 13 residues. CDR3 coding DNA: TGTGCCAGCAACGAGGACAGTTACACTGAAGCTTTCTTT. It is translated as CASNEDSYTEAFF.

This clonotype was found a few times. An end of the junction does not agree with germline; a read error may underlie this. V usage is TRBV24-1 and J usage is TRBJ2-1; the match to TRBD2 covers 8 bases. This CDR3 is 16 amino acids long. Germline V gene data show CDR1 as KGHDR and CDR2 as SFDVKD. The CDR3 nucleotides are TGTGCCACCAGTGGGACTGGTAGCGGGATTCTCGATGAGAAGTTCTTC. This sequence encodes CATSGTGSGILDEKFF.

This clonotype was observed at least ten times. This chain uses TRBV19 with TRBJ2-7, with TRBD1 matching 8 bases. CDR1 is LNHDA, CDR2 SQIVND, per germline (reference sequence). V dropped 5 bases and J dropped 0; count of bases not matched to a gene: 9. CDR3 length: 16 residues. The CDR3 reads CASSPGQGPVSYEQYF. Written as DNA, the CDR3 is TGTGCCAGTAGTCCCGGACAGGGACCCGTCTCCTACGAGCAGTACTTC.

V and J are TRBV7-2 and TRBJ2-7; possibly TRBD1 or TRBD2 for D (5 bases each). V was cut by 1 base and J by 5 bases, with 9 bases left in between. CDR1 and CDR2 from the germline V gene are SGHTA and FQGNSA. The CDR3 runs to 13 residues. The CDR3 nucleotides are TGTGCCAGCAGCTTAGTGGTGGGGGACGAGCAGTACTTC. Residues: CASSLVVGDEQYF. The full variable domain, its missing parts supplied by reference TRBV7-2 and TRBJ2-7, is GAGVSQSPSNKVTEKGKDVELRCDPISGHTALYWYRQSLGQGLEFLIYFQGNSAPDKSGLPSDRFSAERTGGSVSTLTIQRTQQEDSAVYLCASSLVVGDEQYFGPGTRLTVT.

This clonotype was counted many times. The chain joins TRBV20-1 to TRBJ2-2, with D unclear. The germline CDR1 and CDR2 sequences are DFQATT and SNEGSKA (reference sequence). The CDR3 sequence is 15 residues long. V was clipped by 0 bases and J by 1 base, with 9 bases between them. The CDR3 sequence: CSARDLLRNTGELFF. CDR3 coding DNA: TGCAGTGCTAGAGATCTCTTGCGGAACACCGGGGAGCTGTTTTTT.

This clonotype was recorded at least ten times. This rearrangement joins TRBV28 to TRBJ1-1; D gene uncertain. Between the trimmed V and J ends, which lost 3 bases and 3 bases, there was a span of 11 bases. CDR1 and CDR2 (germline): MDHEN, SYDVKM. The CDR3 loop spans 14 amino acids. This CDR3 reads CASSLVQRDTEAFF. The CDR3 DNA is TGTGCCAGCAGTTTGGTACAGAGGGACACTGAAGCTTTCTTT.

This clonotype has a count of ten or more. The chain is built from TRBV12-3 or TRBV12-4 and TRBJ1-5, with 7 bases identical to TRBD1. V gave up 3 bases and J gave up 4 bases; unmatched junction bases: 6. The CDR3 spans 15 residues. The CDR3 sequence is CASSFTQGGNQPQHF. As DNA, the CDR3 is TGTGCCAGCAGTTTTACCCAGGGGGGGAATCAGCCCCAGCATTTT.

Ten or more counts support this clonotype. The V gene is TRBV27, the J gene TRBJ1-5; 7 bases are shared with TRBD1. This CDR3 spans 15 amino acids. Germline V gene data show CDR1 as MNHEY and CDR2 as SMNVEV (reference sequence). J was trimmed by 4 bases and V by 3 bases; bases with no gene match: 6. The DNA of the CDR3 is TGTGCCAGCAGTTTTGGCAGGGGGATTAATCAGCCCCAGCATTTT. It yields the protein CASSFGRGINQPQHF.

This clonotype was picked up many times. The chain uses TRBV12-3 or TRBV12-4 and TRBJ2-4; D might be TRBD2 (5 bases). V was cut by 6 bases and J by 0 bases, with 12 bases left in between. This CDR3 comprises 15 residues. CDR3 DNA sequence: TGTGCCAGCAGACTCGCCGGACTAGCCAAAAACATTCAGTACTTC. It encodes CASRLAGLAKNIQYF.

This clonotype was recorded only once. V gene TRBV5-1 combines with J gene TRBJ1-5, with D hard to call. The V end was cut by 0 bases, the J end by 7 bases, with 11 bases between. This CDR3 region has 14 residues. Germline CDR1 and CDR2: SGHRS and YFSETQ. The CDR3 is CASSLVGSAQPQHF. DNA of the CDR3: TGCGCCAGCAGCTTGGTTGGCAGCGCACAGCCCCAGCATTTT.

This clonotype was seen repeatedly, ten times or more. J is TRBJ1-5 and V is TRBV2, with unresolved D. The CDR3 totals 13 residues. Germline values: CDR1 SNHLY, CDR2 FYNNEI. The V end was cut by 9 bases, the J end by 1 base, with 10 bases between. The CDR3: CASSRGSNQPQHF. CDR3 DNA: TGTGCCAGTTCTCGTGGGAGCAATCAGCCCCAGCATTTT.

This clonotype was seen a handful of times. The chain employs TRBV5-1 and TRBJ2-7; D is ambiguous. Deletions cut 0 bases from V and 2 bases from J, with 12 bases between. This CDR3 has 15 amino acids. Germline V gives CDR1 SGHRS, CDR2 YFSETQ. CDR3 amino acids: CASSLVSTLAYEQYF. In DNA form, the CDR3 reads TGCGCCAGCAGCTTGGTTTCCACCCTAGCCTACGAGCAGTACTTC.

This clonotype came up many times. This sequence joins TRBV2 and TRBJ2-7; D call uncertain. V was trimmed by 4 bases and J by 2 bases, leaving 9 bases between them. Germline CDR1 and CDR2: SNHLY and FYNNEI. The CDR3 is 13 amino acids. The CDR3 sequence: CASSGNSPYEQYF. The DNA for the CDR3 is TGTGCCAGCAGTGGAAACAGTCCCTACGAGCAGTACTTC. Combining the CDR3 with reference TRBV2 and TRBJ2-7 gives the whole variable domain EPEVTQTPSHQVTQMGQEVILRCVPISNHLYFYWYRQILGQKVEFLVSFYNNEISEKSEIFDDQFSVERPDGSNFTLKIRSTKLEDSAMYFCASSGNSPYEQYFGPGTRLTVT.

V usage is TRBV12-3 or TRBV12-4 and J usage is TRBJ1-2; D is undetermined. This CDR3 contains 15 residues. Deletions cut 3 bases from V and 8 bases from J, with 19 bases between. In DNA, the CDR3 is TGTGCCAGCAGTTTTTCAAGAATCTCTAGGAGCGGCTACACCTTC. Amino acids: CASSFSRISRSGYTF.

V is TRBV4-2 and J is TRBJ2-7; TRBD2 matches at 11 bases. The CDR3 has 14 residues. Trimming took 4 bases from V and 7 from J; bases not matched to a gene: 6. Germline assignment: CDR1 LGHNA and CDR2 YNFKEQ. CDR3 in DNA: TGTGCCAGCAGCCGAACTAGCGGGAGTTTTGAGCAGTACTTC. Translated: CASSRTSGSFEQYF.

At least ten counts were recorded for this clonotype. The chain uses TRBV2 and TRBJ2-7, with 8 bases identical to TRBD1. The CDR3 sequence is 12 residues long. The J segment lost 5 bases and the V segment lost 7 bases, leaving 4 bases of the junction unmatched. Germline V gives CDR1 SNHLY, CDR2 FYNNEI. This CDR3 reads CASKSGGHEQYF. The DNA of the CDR3 is TGTGCCAGCAAGTCAGGGGGCCACGAGCAGTACTTC.

This clonotype was seen more than once but under ten times. V usage is TRBV5-6 and J usage is TRBJ2-7; D is perhaps TRBD1 (6 bases). CDR1 and CDR2 from the germline V gene are SGHDT and YYEEEE. The CDR3 has 13 residues. V was shortened by 4 bases and J by 3 bases, with 11 bases between the two germline ends. CDR3 nucleotides: TGTGCCAGCAGCACCAGGGGTCTCTACGAGCAGTACTTC. Protein: CASSTRGLYEQYF.